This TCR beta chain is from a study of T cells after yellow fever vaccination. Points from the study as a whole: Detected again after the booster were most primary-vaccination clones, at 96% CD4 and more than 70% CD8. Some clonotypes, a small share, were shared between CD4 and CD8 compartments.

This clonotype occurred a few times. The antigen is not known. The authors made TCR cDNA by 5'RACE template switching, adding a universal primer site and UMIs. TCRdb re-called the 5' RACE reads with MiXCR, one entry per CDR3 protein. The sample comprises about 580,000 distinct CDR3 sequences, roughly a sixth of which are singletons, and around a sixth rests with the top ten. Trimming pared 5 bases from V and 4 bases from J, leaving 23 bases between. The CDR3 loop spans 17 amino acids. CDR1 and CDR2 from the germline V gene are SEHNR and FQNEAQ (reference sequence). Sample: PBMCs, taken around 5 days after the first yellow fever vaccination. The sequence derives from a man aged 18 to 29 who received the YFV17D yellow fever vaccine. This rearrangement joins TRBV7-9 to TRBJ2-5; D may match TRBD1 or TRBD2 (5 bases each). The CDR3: CASSTRGGRQIGETQYF. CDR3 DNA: TGTGCCAGCAGCACCCGAGGCGGGCGACAGATCGGAGAGACCCAGTACTTC.